Shown below are 16 T cell receptor beta chains from a single sample sequenced in a study of tumor-infiltrating lymphocytes in oesophageal squamous cell carcinoma. Each CDR3 protein is one row after TCRdb ran MiXCR on the reads. The table includes 12,000 or so distinct CDR3 sequences, around 60% detected once. The sequenced sample consisted of blood. Receptor source: a female donor with esophageal squamous cell carcinoma.

As to this clonotype: The junction differs from germline at one of its ends, possibly a read error. The V call is TRBV7-7, the J call TRBJ2-3, with D unresolved. CDR1 and CDR2 from the germline V gene are SSHAT and FNYEAQ (reference sequence). The CDR3 is 14 residues long. The CDR3 reads CASSLMGHPDTQYF. The CDR3 DNA reads as TGTGCTAGCAGCTTAATGGGTCATCCCGATACGCAGTATTTT.

The chain carries TRBV7-2 and TRBJ2-5; possible D gene TRBD2, 7 bases. Looked up from germline, CDR1 is SGHTA and CDR2 is FQGNSA. V was clipped by 5 bases and J by 5 bases, with 15 bases between them. The CDR3 sequence is 14 residues long. The CDR3 here is CASSRGGGRETQYF. CDR3 in DNA: TGTGCCAGCAGCCGAGGGGGGGGGCGGGAGACCCAGTACTTC.

V gene TRBV12-3 or TRBV12-4 combines with J gene TRBJ2-3; possibly TRBD1 for D (5 bases). This CDR3 contains 13 residues. With 2 bases removed from V and 3 bases from J, the gap between germline ends came to 6 bases. The CDR3 protein is CASSLHRTDTQYF. CDR3 nucleotides: TGTGCCAGCAGTTTACACAGGACAGATACGCAGTATTTT.

This clonotype showed up many times. This may be a read error: a much more frequent sequence differs by one nucleotide. The CDR3 reads CASSLAAGSDEQFF. CDR3 DNA: TGTGCCAGCAGCTTAGCGGCAGGGAGCGACGAGCAGTTCTTC. The chain recombines TRBV7-9 with TRBJ2-1; D tentatively fits TRBD1 or TRBD2 (5 bases each). Trimming left V 0 bases short and J 10 bases short, with 13 bases between. The length of the CDR3 is 14 residues. CDR1 is SEHNR and CDR2 is FQNEAQ in the germline V gene (reference sequence).

Concerning this clonotype: Since a much larger clone is just one base distant, this may be a read error. The rearrangement joins TRBV4-1 to TRBJ2-7, with TRBD1 matching 8 bases. The tail of the sequence fits TRBJ2-1 better, so the J call may be wrong. Germline CDR1 is MGHRA and CDR2 is YSYEKL. The CDR3 is made up of 16 amino acids. The CDR3 DNA is TGCGCCAGCAGCCAACCCTCCGGGCAGGGGGCCTACGAGCAGTTCTTC. Its protein product is CASSQPSGQGAYEQFF.

This clonotype was detected many times. A read error may explain this, as a much larger clone is one base away. V is TRBV7-2 and J is TRBJ2-5; D perhaps matches TRBD1 (6 bases). Germline CDR1 and CDR2: SGHTA and FQGNSA. This CDR3 contains 12 residues. Trimming left V 0 bases short and J 12 bases short, with 11 bases between. The CDR3 DNA reads as TGTGCCAGCAGCTTAGCTATTGGACAGAAGTACTTC. This encodes CASSLAIGQKYF.

This clonotype turned up a few times. The chain is built from TRBV9 and TRBJ2-3, with D maybe TRBD2 (7 bases). Trimming took off 3 bases at V and 2 bases at J, with 16 bases between the two ends. The CDR3 covers 16 residues. Germline-derived CDR1 and CDR2 are SGDLS and YYNGEE. Written as DNA, the CDR3 is TGTGCCAGCAGCGCCGAGGGGGGGAGGTACACAGATACGCAGTATTTT. As protein: CASSAEGGRYTDTQYF. Variable domain in full (rest from reference TRBV9 and TRBJ2-3): DSGVTQTPKHLITATGQRVTLRCSPRSGDLSVYWYQQSLDQGLQFLIQYYNGEERAKGNILERFSAQQFPDLHSELNLSSLELGDSALYFCASSAEGGRYTDTQYFGPGTRLTVL.

The count of this clonotype is one. The V call is TRBV27, the J call TRBJ2-3; unclear D gene. This CDR3 region has 10 residues. V was cut by 8 bases and J by 3 bases, with 3 bases left in between. CDR1 is MNHEY and CDR2 is SMNVEV in the germline V gene (reference sequence). The CDR3 is CASGTDTQYF. Written as DNA, the CDR3 is TGTGCCAGCGGAACAGATACGCAGTATTTT.

Comments on this clonotype: A read error is likely, as this CDR3 ends without the conserved phenylalanine or tryptophan. Because the CDR3's place on the DNA is in doubt, the DNA is left out and the CDR3 is given as listed by TCRdb. The chain employs TRBV28 and TRBJ1-6. Inclusive of both ends, the CDR3 amounts to 18 amino acids. Germline V gene lookup returns CDR1 MDHEN and CDR2 SYDVKM. This CDR3 is CASSFSLAGGVKEQYFGP.

The rearrangement uses TRBV28 and TRBJ2-5; possibly TRBD2 for D (6 bases). Germline CDR1 is MDHEN and CDR2 is SYDVKM. The CDR3 contains 14 residues. Trimming left V 7 bases short and J 1 base short, with 13 bases between. The DNA of the CDR3 is TGTGCCAGCAATCGGCTAGCGTCCCAAGAGACCCAGTACTTC. Its protein is CASNRLASQETQYF.

This sequence joins TRBV28 and TRBJ1-6; the D is unclear. Germline V gives CDR1 MDHEN, CDR2 SYDVKM. The V and J ends lost 3 bases and 7 bases respectively, with 10 bases between them. The CDR3 contains 14 residues. The CDR3 DNA reads TGTGCCAGCAGTTTTGTCAAGGTGAATTCACCCCTCCACTTT. This sequence encodes CASSFVKVNSPLHF.

This clonotype was detected ten times or more. The chain recombines TRBV5-1 with TRBJ1-4; 7 nucleotides match TRBD1. Trimming at V came to 4 bases and at J to 4 bases, leaving 10 bases not matched to a gene. The CDR3 is made up of 16 amino acids. The germline V gene has CDR1 SGHRS and CDR2 YFSETQ. CDR3 amino acids: CASSPREGAYNEKLFF. The DNA for the CDR3 is TGCGCCAGCAGCCCTCGTGAGGGGGCGTATAATGAAAAACTGTTTTTT.

The CDR3 here is CASSLGRDYGYTF. The CDR3 nucleotides are TGTGCCAGCAGCTTAGGCAGGGACTATGGCTACACCTTC. This rearrangement joins TRBV7-2 to TRBJ2-7, with D possibly being TRBD1 (5 bases). The DNA end favors TRBJ1-2, so the J call may be wrong. CDR1 is SGHTA and CDR2 is FQGNSA in the germline V gene. This CDR3 is 13 amino acids long.

This clonotype was seen a handful of times. The V gene is TRBV24-1, the J gene TRBJ2-6; no reliable D call. Germline loops: CDR1 KGHDR, CDR2 SFDVKD. Trimming left V 1 base short and J 1 base short, with 4 bases between. CDR3 length: 15 amino acids. The CDR3 loop reads CATSDFRSGANVLTF. The CDR3, as DNA: TGTGCCACCAGTGATTTCCGATCTGGGGCCAACGTCCTGACTTTC.

This clonotype was recorded a few times. The rearrangement links TRBV7-6 to TRBJ2-7, with D hard to call. The DNA matches TRBJ2-1 better at its end, which makes the J call doubtful. CDR1 SGHVS and CDR2 FNYEAQ come from the germline V gene. This CDR3 has 11 residues. The CDR3 reads CASSSANEQFF. The DNA for the CDR3 is TGTGCCAGCAGCTCCGCTAATGAGCAGTTCTTC.

This clonotype was observed a handful of times. V gene TRBV7-2 combines with J gene TRBJ2-5, with D possibly matching TRBD2 (6 bases). The V gene lost 4 bases and the J gene lost 2 bases, with 11 bases spanning the gap. CDR1 is SGHTA, CDR2 FQGNSA, per germline. The CDR3 contains 14 residues. CDR3 region: CASSWGGAQETQYF. Written as DNA, the CDR3 is TGTGCCAGCAGCTGGGGCGGGGCTCAAGAGACCCAGTACTTC.